This T cell receptor (beta chain) is drawn from a study of cytomegalovirus exposure and HLA in healthy donors. Notes on this clone: The antigen remains undetermined.

PCR primers comprised 60 Vbeta and 13 Jbeta primers. Produced via immunoSEQ multiplex PCR; TCRdb's table is partial and in-frame only. Here the sample spans nearly 70,000 clones, about 74% being singletons. Findings and limits, study-wide: HLA alleles showed associations with some 17,000 TCR beta sequences in a later analysis, at a 0.05 false discovery rate. Researchers reported in a later analysis that a missense DCLRE1C variant was tied to TCR beta V- and J-gene trimming. A later analysis appeared to link common viral pathogens to several of the most significant clusters.

Germline CDR1 and CDR2: SGDLS and YYNGEE. Trimming removed 2 bases from V and 5 bases from J; junction bases left unmatched: 3. The CDR3 length is 14 residues. The material sequenced was PBMCs. This receptor was identified in a woman in her sixties in good health and CMV-seropositive. V is TRBV9 and J is TRBJ1-4; 7 bases fit TRBD1. This CDR3 reads CASSVRGENEKLFF. In DNA form, the CDR3 reads TGTGCCAGCAGCGTCAGGGGGGAAAATGAAAAACTGTTTTTT.